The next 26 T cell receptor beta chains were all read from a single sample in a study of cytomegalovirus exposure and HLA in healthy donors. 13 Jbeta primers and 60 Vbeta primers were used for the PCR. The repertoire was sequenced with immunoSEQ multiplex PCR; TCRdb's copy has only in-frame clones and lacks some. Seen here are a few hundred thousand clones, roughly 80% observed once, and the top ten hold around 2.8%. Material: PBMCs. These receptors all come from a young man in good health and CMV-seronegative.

DNA for the CDR3: TGTGCCAGCAGCTTAGCTACCTACGAGCAGTACTTC. As protein: CASSLATYEQYF. The chain has TRBV11-2 and TRBJ2-7; no definite D call. In germline, CDR1 is SGHAT, CDR2 FQNNGV. Trimming shortened V by 1 base and J by 2 bases, and 3 bases separated the two germline ends. The CDR3 length is 12 residues.

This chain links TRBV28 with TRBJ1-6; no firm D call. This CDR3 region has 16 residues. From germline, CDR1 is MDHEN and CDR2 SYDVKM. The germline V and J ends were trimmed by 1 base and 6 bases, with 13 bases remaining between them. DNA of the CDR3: TGTGCCAGCAGTTTATCCGCGGGGTTCGTTAATTCACCCCTCCACTTT. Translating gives CASSLSAGFVNSPLHF.

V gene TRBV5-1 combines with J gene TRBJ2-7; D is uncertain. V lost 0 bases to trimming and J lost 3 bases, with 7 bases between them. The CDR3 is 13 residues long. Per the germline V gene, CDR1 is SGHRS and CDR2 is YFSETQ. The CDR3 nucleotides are TGCGCCAGCAGCTTGGATGGCAACTACGAGCAGTACTTC. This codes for CASSLDGNYEQYF. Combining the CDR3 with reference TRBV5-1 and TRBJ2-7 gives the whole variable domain KAGVTQTPRYLIKTRGQQVTLSCSPISGHRSVSWYQQTPGQGLQFLFEYFSETQRNKGNFPGRFSGRQFSNSRSEMNVSTLELGDSALYLCASSLDGNYEQYFGPGTRLTVT.

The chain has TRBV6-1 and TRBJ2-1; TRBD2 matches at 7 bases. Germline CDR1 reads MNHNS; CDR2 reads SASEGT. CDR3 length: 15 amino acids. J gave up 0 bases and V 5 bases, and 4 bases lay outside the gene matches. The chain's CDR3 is CASSSTSVSYNEQFF. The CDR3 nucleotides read TGTGCCAGCAGTTCCACTAGCGTCTCCTACAATGAGCAGTTCTTC.

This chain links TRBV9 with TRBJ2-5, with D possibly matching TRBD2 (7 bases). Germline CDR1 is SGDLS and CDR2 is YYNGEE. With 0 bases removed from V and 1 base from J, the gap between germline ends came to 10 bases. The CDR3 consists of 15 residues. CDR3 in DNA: TGTGCCAGCAGCGTAGAGGGGGGGATCCAAGAGACCCAGTACTTC. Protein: CASSVEGGIQETQYF.

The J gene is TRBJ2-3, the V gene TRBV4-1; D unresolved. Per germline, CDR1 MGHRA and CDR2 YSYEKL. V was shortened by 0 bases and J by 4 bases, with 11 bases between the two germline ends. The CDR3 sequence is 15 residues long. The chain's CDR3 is CASSQDPSRADTQYF. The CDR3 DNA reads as TGCGCCAGCAGCCAAGACCCTTCTAGAGCAGATACGCAGTATTTT.

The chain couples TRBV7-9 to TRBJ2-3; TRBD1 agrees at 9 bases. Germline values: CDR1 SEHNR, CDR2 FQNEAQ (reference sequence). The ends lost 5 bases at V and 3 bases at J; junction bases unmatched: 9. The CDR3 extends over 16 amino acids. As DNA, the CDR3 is TGTGCCAGCAGCCATAAACCCGGGACAGGGACAGATACGCAGTATTTT. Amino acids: CASSHKPGTGTDTQYF. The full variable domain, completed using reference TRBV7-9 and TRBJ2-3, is DTGVSQNPRHKITKRGQNVTFRCDPISEHNRLYWYRQTLGQGPEFLTYFQNEAQLEKSRLLSDRFSAERPKGSFSTLEIQRTEQGDSAMYLCASSHKPGTGTDTQYFGPGTRLTVL.

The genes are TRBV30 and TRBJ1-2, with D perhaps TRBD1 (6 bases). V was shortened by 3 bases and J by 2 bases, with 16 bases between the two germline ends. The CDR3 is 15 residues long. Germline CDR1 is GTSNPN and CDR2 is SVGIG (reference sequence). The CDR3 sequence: CAWSHPHRENYGYTF. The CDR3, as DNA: TGTGCCTGGAGCCATCCCCACAGGGAGAACTATGGCTACACCTTC.

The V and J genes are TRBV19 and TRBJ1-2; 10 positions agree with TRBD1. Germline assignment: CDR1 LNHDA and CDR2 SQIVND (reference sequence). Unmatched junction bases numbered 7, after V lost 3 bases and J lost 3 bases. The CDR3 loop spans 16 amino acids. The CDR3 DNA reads TGTGCCAGTAGTATCCGGGACAGGGGTTTTGACTATGGCTACACCTTC. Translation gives CASSIRDRGFDYGYTF.

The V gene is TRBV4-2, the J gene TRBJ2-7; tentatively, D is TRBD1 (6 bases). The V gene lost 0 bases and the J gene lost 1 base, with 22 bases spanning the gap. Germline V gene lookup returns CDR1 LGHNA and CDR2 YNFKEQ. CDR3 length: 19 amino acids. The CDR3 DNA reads TGTGCCAGCAGCCAAGAATGGAGTCCCCTGACAGGCGTATCCTACGAGCAGTACTTC. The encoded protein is CASSQEWSPLTGVSYEQYF.

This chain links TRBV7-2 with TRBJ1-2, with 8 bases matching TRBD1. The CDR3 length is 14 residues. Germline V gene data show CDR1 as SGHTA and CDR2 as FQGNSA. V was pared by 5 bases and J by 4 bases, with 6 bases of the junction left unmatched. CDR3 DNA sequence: TGTGCCAGCAGCCGGGACAGGTCCTTCTATGGCTACACCTTC. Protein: CASSRDRSFYGYTF. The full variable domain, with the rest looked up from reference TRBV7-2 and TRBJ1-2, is GAGVSQSPSNKVTEKGKDVELRCDPISGHTALYWYRQSLGQGLEFLIYFQGNSAPDKSGLPSDRFSAERTGGSVSTLTIQRTQQEDSAVYLCASSRDRSFYGYTFGSGTRLTVV.

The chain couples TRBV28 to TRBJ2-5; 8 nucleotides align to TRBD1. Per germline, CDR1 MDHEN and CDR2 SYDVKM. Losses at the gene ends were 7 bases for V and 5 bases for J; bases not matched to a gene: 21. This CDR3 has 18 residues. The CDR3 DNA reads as TGTGCCAGCACTCTCCACCTTCGACAGGGGAGTAGTGGGGAGACCCAGTACTTC. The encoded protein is CASTLHLRQGSSGETQYF.

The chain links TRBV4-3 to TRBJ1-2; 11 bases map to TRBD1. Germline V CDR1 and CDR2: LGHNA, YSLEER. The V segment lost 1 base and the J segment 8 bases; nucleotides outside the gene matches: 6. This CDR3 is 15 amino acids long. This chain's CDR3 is CASSQVDRGRGGYTF. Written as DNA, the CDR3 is TGCGCCAGCAGCCAAGTGGACAGGGGGCGAGGGGGCTACACCTTC.

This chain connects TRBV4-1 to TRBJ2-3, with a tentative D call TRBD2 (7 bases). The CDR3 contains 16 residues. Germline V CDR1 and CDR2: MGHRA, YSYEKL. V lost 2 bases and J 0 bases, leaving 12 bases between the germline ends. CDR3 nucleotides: TGCGCCAGCAGCCAATCCGGGGGGCCGAGCACAGATACGCAGTATTTT. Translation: CASSQSGGPSTDTQYF.

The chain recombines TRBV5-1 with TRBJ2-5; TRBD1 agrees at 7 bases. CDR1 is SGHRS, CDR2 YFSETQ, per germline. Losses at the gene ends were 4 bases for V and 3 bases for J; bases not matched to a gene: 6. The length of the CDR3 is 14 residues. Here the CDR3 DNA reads TGCGCCAGCAGCGTGGGACAGCCCAAAGAGACCCAGTACTTC. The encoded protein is CASSVGQPKETQYF.

The CDR3 region is CASSLHRDSYEQYF. CDR3 in DNA: TGCGCCAGCAGCCTTCACAGGGACTCCTACGAGCAGTACTTC. The V and J genes are TRBV4-1 and TRBJ2-7; D is perhaps TRBD1 (6 bases). Trimming removed 4 bases at V and 0 bases at J, with 10 bases between. In germline, CDR1 is MGHRA, CDR2 YSYEKL. The CDR3 is 14 amino acids.

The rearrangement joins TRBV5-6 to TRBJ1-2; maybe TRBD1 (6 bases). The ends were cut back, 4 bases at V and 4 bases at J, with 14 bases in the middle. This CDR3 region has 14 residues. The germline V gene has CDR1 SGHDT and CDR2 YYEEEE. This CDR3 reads CASSNRDTIYGYTF. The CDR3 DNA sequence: TGTGCCAGCAGCAACCGGGACACAATCTATGGCTACACCTTC.

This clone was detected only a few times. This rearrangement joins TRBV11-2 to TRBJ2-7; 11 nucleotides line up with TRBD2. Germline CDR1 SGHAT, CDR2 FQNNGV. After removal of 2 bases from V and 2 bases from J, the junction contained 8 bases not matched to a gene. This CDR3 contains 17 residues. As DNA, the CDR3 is TGTGCCAGCAGCTTACACCTGACTAGCGGGGTAACCTACGAGCAGTACTTC. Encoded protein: CASSLHLTSGVTYEQYF.

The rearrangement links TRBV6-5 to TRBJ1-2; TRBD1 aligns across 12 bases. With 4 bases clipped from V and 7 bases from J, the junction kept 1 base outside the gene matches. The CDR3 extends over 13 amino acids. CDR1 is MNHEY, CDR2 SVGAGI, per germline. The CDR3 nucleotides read TGTGCCAGCAGTTTGGGACAGGGGGCTGGCTACACCTTC. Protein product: CASSLGQGAGYTF.

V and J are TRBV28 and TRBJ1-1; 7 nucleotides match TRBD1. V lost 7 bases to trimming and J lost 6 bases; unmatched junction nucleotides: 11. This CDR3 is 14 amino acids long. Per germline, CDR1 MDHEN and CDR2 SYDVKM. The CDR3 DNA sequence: TGTGCCAGCATTACCCCACAGGGGCTCCCTGAAGCTTTCTTT. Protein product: CASITPQGLPEAFF.

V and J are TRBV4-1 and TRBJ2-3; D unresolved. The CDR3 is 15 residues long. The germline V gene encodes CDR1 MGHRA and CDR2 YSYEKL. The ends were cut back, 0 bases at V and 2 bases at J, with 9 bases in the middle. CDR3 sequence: CASSQEVGVTDTQYF. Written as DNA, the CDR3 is TGCGCCAGCAGCCAAGAGGTCGGAGTCACAGATACGCAGTATTTT.

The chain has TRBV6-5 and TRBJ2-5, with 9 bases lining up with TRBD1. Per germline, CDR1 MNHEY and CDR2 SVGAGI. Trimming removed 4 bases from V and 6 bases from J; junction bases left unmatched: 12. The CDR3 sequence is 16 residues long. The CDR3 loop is CASSFSGTGTLQTQYF. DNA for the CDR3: TGTGCCAGCAGTTTTTCCGGGACAGGGACCCTCCAGACCCAGTACTTC.

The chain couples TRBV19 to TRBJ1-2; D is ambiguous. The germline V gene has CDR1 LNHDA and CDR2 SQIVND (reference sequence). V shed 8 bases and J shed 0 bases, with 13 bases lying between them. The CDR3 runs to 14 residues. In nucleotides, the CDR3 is TGTGCCAGTGGGCACAGAACAGCTAACTATGGCTACACCTTC. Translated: CASGHRTANYGYTF.

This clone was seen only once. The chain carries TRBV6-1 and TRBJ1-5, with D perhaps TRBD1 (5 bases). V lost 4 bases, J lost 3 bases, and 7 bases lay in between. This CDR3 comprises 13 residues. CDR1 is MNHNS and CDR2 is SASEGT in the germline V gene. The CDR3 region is CASSGQLNQPQHF. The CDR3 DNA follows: TGTGCCAGCAGTGGACAGCTCAATCAGCCCCAGCATTTT.

The CDR3 loop reads CASSSAGSYTGELFF. As DNA, the CDR3 is TGTGCCAGCAGTTCAGCGGGCTCATACACCGGGGAGCTGTTTTTT. The chain is built from TRBV28 and TRBJ2-2; TRBD2 is a possible D gene (6 bases). V dropped 4 bases and J dropped 3 bases, with 12 bases sitting between them. Per germline, CDR1 MDHEN and CDR2 SYDVKM. The CDR3 contains 15 residues.

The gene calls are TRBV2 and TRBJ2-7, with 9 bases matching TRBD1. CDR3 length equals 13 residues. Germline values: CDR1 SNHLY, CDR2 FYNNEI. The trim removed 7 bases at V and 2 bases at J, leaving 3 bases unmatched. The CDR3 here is CASIGTGTYEQYF. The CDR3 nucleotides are TGTGCCAGCATCGGGACAGGGACCTACGAGCAGTACTTC.